This T cell receptor (beta chain) emerged from a study of response to subunit inactivated influenza vaccine (dated by TCRdb to between 2017 and 2018). Background on the whole study: The study used deep quantitative T cell receptor repertoire profiling to track responses to a trivalent subunit inactivated influenza vaccine.

Overall study outcomes, separate from this receptor: The authors proposed that each seasonal influenza vaccination may bring in only a limited number of new T cells.

Library preparation employed RT-PCR. The reads were generated on an Illumina HiSeq 2500. The raw public data were reprocessed by TCRdb itself: fastp quality trimming at Q25, MiXCR clonotype calling, in-frame beta chains only. Every entry covers one CDR3 protein and lists the most common genes and DNA from its rows. In this sample the table shows over 150,000 distinct CDR3 sequences, around 15% of which occur a single time. About 25% of the sample is in the top ten clones. As to this clonotype: Its antigen is unknown. No base qualities exist here, and no much larger clone lies one base off it.

The V end loses 6 bases and the J end loses 5 bases, and a stretch of 19 bases separates them. From the germline V gene, CDR1 is SGHVS and CDR2 is FQNEAQ. There are 15 amino acids in the CDR3, from cysteine to phenylalanine inclusive. Only CDR3 DNA is held: 45 bases, read in frame from base 1. The sample here was CD8+ T cells sorted from PBMCs, taken around 5 days after vaccination. Rearrangement joined TRBV7-8 to TRBJ1-1; a weak D assignment points to TRBD1 (5 bases agree). The TCR comes from a man aged 45-65 years who received an inactivated influenza vaccine. Donor details come from another sample of the same person, matched by shared clones. The DNA reads as follows: TGTGCCAGCAGTGTCCGGGGTCGAGGACATACTGAAGCTTTCTTT. This yields the protein CASSVRGRGHTEAFF.